The sequence of this T cell receptor beta chain was determined in a study of blood T cells in healthy people across ages. The donors, aged about 6 to 100, were healthy Caucasians from Russia. Total RNA, at least 5 micrograms per sample, was extracted from PBMCs. Study-wide results and caveats: Donor CMV status was unknown, possibly confounding expanded clonotype changes. TCR beta diversity tracked closely with naive T cell percentage.

As for this clonotype: Its antigen remains unknown.

Sample-barcoded 5' priming and a J-beta primer mix drove a second PCR of roughly 7 to 11 cycles. TCRdb redid the calling of the 5' RACE reads with MiXCR, one entry per CDR3 protein. This table holds 780,000 or so distinct CDR3 sequences, around 50% found once. CDR1 and CDR2 (germline): KGHSH, LQKENI. V gave up 3 bases and J gave up 3 bases; unmatched junction bases: 5. CDR3 size: 15 residues. Sample: blood. The TCR sequence derives from a man aged 35 to 55 in good health. J is TRBJ2-4 and V is TRBV18; 7 bases align to TRBD1. Written as DNA, the CDR3 is TGTGCCAGCTCACCCACTACAGGGGTCAAAAACATTCAGTACTTC. Translated, it gives CASSPTTGVKNIQYF.